The clone carrying this T cell receptor beta chain was detected a few times. Its antigen remains unidentified. The record originates from a study of PD-1 blockade in classical Hodgkin lymphoma. The study, taken as a whole, reports: Those patients who began receiving nivolumab less than 1 year after ASCT had lower diversity, and they were excluded.

Time point: cycle 4 day 1 (C4D1), after five to seven weeks of nivolumab. Exposure to brentuximab vedotin varied, and each patient had relapsed following autologous stem cell transplantation. The CDR3 is 14 residues long. In germline, CDR1 is MNHEY, CDR2 SMNVEV (reference sequence). After removal of 3 bases from V and 5 bases from J, the junction contained 4 bases not matched to a gene. Here immunoSEQ multiplex PCR was the method, and the copy in TCRdb shows in-frame clones only, minus some. The sample includes over 80,000 clones, around 80% of them seen just once. This sequence originates from a human donor with classical Hodgkin lymphoma. J is TRBJ1-2 and V is TRBV27, with 9 bases identical to TRBD1. Specimen: peripheral blood mononuclear cells (PBMCs), collected before the fourth cycle of nivolumab. CDR3 residues: CASSLGTGRYGYTF. CDR3 DNA sequence: TGTGCCAGCAGTTTGGGGACAGGGCGGTATGGCTACACCTTC.